Listed here are 16 T cell receptor beta chains from one sample, sequenced in a study of blood T cell repertoires in COVID-19. The protocol was immunoSEQ multiplex PCR, while the TCRdb copy is restricted to in-frame clones and leaves out a portion. The sample includes roughly 200,000 clones, roughly 87% of them seen just once. The sequenced sample consisted of PBMCs or T cells enriched from blood (not recorded which). These TCRs come from a woman aged 25 to 39 who had recovered from COVID-19.

The chain recombines TRBV19 with TRBJ1-1, with D maybe TRBD1 (5 bases). Trimming removed 8 bases at V and 10 bases at J, with 23 bases between. The germline V gene has CDR1 LNHDA and CDR2 SQIVND (reference sequence). The CDR3 runs to 14 residues. The CDR3 bases are TGTGCCAGTTCTTCCCCGGGACTCCCGTACGGAGCTTTCTTT. Translated, it gives CASSSPGLPYGAFF.

Only a few counts were recorded for this clone. The chain joins TRBV6-6 to TRBJ2-2, with D tentatively TRBD1 (5 bases). The CDR3 loop spans 15 amino acids. The V gene lost 6 bases and the J gene lost 4 bases, with 15 bases spanning the gap. Germline assignment: CDR1 MNHNY and CDR2 SVGAGI (reference sequence). CDR3 sequence reads: CASSPVGQGTGELFF. The DNA of the CDR3 is TGTGCCAGCAGCCCGGTGGGGCAAGGCACCGGGGAGCTGTTTTTT.

V and J are TRBV9 and TRBJ1-3; maybe TRBD1 (5 bases). Trimming left V 7 bases short and J 1 base short, with 15 bases between. CDR3 length: 15 amino acids. Germline lookup yields CDR1 SGDLS and CDR2 YYNGEE. The CDR3 loop reads CASGSGGGSGNTIYF. DNA of the CDR3: TGTGCCAGCGGAAGTGGGGGGGGATCTGGAAACACCATATATTTT. The variable domain in full, with the rest retrieved from reference TRBV9 and TRBJ1-3, is DSGVTQTPKHLITATGQRVTLRCSPRSGDLSVYWYQQSLDQGLQFLIQYYNGEERAKGNILERFSAQQFPDLHSELNLSSLELGDSALYFCASGSGGGSGNTIYFGEGSWLTVV.

The DNA of the CDR3 is TGTGCCACCAGCAGCCGGACAGGTAGAAGCTATGGCTACACCTTC. It specifies CATSSRTGRSYGYTF. The chain recombines TRBV15 with TRBJ1-2, with 7 bases identical to TRBD1. Trimming cost V 3 bases and J 4 bases; bases outside gene matches: 8. Germline values: CDR1 LNHNV, CDR2 YYDKDF (reference sequence). The CDR3 sequence is 15 residues long.

The chain joins TRBV10-3 to TRBJ1-5, with 7 bases lining up with TRBD1. Germline CDR1 ENHRY, CDR2 SYGVKD. This CDR3 contains 15 residues. Trimming took 3 bases from V and 1 from J; bases not matched to a gene: 3. The chain's CDR3 is CAISEVGQSNQPQHF. The DNA of the CDR3 is TGTGCCATCAGTGAAGTGGGACAGAGCAATCAGCCCCAGCATTTT.

The chain has TRBV19 and TRBJ1-4, with D tentatively TRBD1 (5 bases). CDR3 length equals 14 residues. Germline V CDR1 and CDR2: LNHDA, SQIVND (reference sequence). The V and J ends lost 6 bases and 0 bases respectively, with 8 bases between them. The CDR3 loop reads CASRKQATNEKLFF. The CDR3 DNA reads TGTGCCAGTAGGAAACAGGCAACTAATGAAAAACTGTTTTTT.

The rearrangement uses TRBV11-2 and TRBJ2-5, with D maybe TRBD2 (6 bases). Germline loops: CDR1 SGHAT, CDR2 FQNNGV. CDR3 length: 14 residues. The germline V and J ends were trimmed by 2 bases and 10 bases, with 17 bases remaining between them. CDR3 sequence: CASSLSGVSGYQYF. The CDR3 DNA is TGTGCCAGCAGCTTATCGGGAGTCTCGGGTTACCAGTACTTC. Using reference TRBV11-2 and TRBJ2-5 for the parts outside the CDR3, the full variable domain is EAGVAQSPRYKIIEKRQSVAFWCNPISGHATLYWYQQILGQGPKLLIQFQNNGVVDDSQLPKDRFSAERLKGVDSTLKIQPAKLEDSAVYLCASSLSGVSGYQYFGPGTRLLVL.

This clone was seen a single time. This chain connects TRBV18 to TRBJ1-2; 9 bases are a match to TRBD1. This CDR3 contains 18 residues. The V segment lost 3 bases and the J segment 3 bases; nucleotides outside the gene matches: 14. The germline gives CDR1 KGHSH, CDR2 LQKENI. The CDR3 protein is CASSPRLGDREEDYGYTF. CDR3 in DNA: TGTGCCAGCTCACCCCGACTCGGGGACAGGGAAGAGGACTATGGCTACACCTTC.

The chain recombines TRBV21-1 with TRBJ1-1; the DNA was not used to check the table's D call, TRBD1. TRBV21-1 is marked as a pseudogene. This CDR3 comprises 16 residues. CDR3 bases: TGTGCCAGCAGCGTAGGGGACAGTAGAAGAAACACTGAAGCTTTCTTT. Protein sequence: CASSVGDSRRNTEAFF.

V usage is TRBV5-4 and J usage is TRBJ2-2; 8 nucleotides match TRBD2. CDR3 length: 17 residues. Germline CDR1 reads SGHNT; CDR2 reads YYREEE (reference sequence). The junction had 12 bases not matched to a gene; V was cut back by 1 base and J by 7 bases. CDR3 sequence reads: CASSLSSGLLRGGELFF. CDR3 nucleotide sequence: TGTGCCAGCAGCTTGTCTAGCGGGTTGCTCCGGGGCGGGGAGCTGTTTTTT.

This clone was picked up one time. The chain is built from TRBV7-2 and TRBJ2-1, with 7 bases fitting TRBD1. CDR1 is SGHTA and CDR2 is FQGNSA in the germline V gene. The CDR3 runs 15 residues. V trimming: 5 bases; J trimming: 2 bases; junction bases outside the gene matches: 6. The CDR3 sequence: CASSITRGTYNEQFF. DNA of the CDR3: TGTGCCAGCAGCATAACCAGGGGGACCTACAATGAGCAGTTCTTC.

This clone was counted a few times. V and J are TRBV19 and TRBJ1-4; 11 nucleotides agree with TRBD1. Germline values: CDR1 LNHDA, CDR2 SQIVND (reference sequence). V was clipped by 7 bases and J by 0 bases; unmatched bases: 7. CDR3 length: 17 residues. CDR3 sequence: CASKVLGQGATNEKLFF. In nucleotides, the CDR3 is TGTGCCAGTAAGGTCTTGGGACAGGGGGCAACTAATGAAAAACTGTTTTTT.

The CDR3 nucleotides read TGTGCCAGCAGCGAGGACACATTAATGGAAAAACTGTTTTTT. This gives the protein CASSEDTLMEKLFF. V gene TRBV7-3 combines with J gene TRBJ1-4; D possibly corresponds to TRBD1 (5 bases). CDR1 and CDR2 from the germline V gene are SGHTA and FQGTGA. The CDR3 has 14 amino acids. Trimming took off 5 bases at V and 8 bases at J, with 15 bases between the two ends.

The gene calls are TRBV7-9 and TRBJ2-6; the match to TRBD2 covers 12 bases. J lost 0 bases, V lost 4 bases, and 7 bases had no gene match. The length of the CDR3 is 19 residues. Looked up from germline, CDR1 is SEHNR and CDR2 is FQNEAQ (reference sequence). CDR3 in amino acids: CASSSTTSGSYSGANVLTF. The CDR3 coding sequence is TGTGCCAGCAGCTCAACGACTAGCGGGAGTTACTCTGGGGCCAACGTCCTGACTTTC.

The chain employs TRBV25-1 and TRBJ2-7; TRBD2 matches at 11 bases. Trimming removed 3 bases from V and 4 bases from J; junction bases left unmatched: 5. The CDR3 is 15 amino acids. Germline V lookup: CDR1 MGHDK, CDR2 SYGVNS. CDR3 region: CASSDIAGGGYEQYF. The CDR3 DNA reads as TGTGCCAGCAGTGACATAGCGGGAGGGGGGTACGAGCAGTACTTC.

The chain is built from TRBV7-9 and TRBJ1-2; D might be TRBD1 (6 bases). V was pared by 6 bases and J by 5 bases, with 16 bases between. The germline CDR1 and CDR2 sequences are SEHNR and FQNEAQ (reference sequence). CDR3 length equals 14 residues. CDR3 sequence reads: CASSSDRTDYGYTF. In DNA, the CDR3 is TGTGCCAGCAGTTCCGACAGGACCGATTATGGCTACACCTTC.